This T cell receptor (beta chain) was sequenced for a study of blood T cell repertoires in COVID-19. Turning to the study itself: COVID-19 samples collected from the United States, Italy and Spain covered acute and convalescent phases.

Libraries were prepared by immunoSEQ multiplex PCR; TCRdb keeps only in-frame clonotypes and omits some of them. The sample gives hundreds of thousands of clones, approximately 80% of which show up once; about 2% is in the top ten. CDR3 size: 17 residues. Germline V lookup: CDR1 SNHLY, CDR2 FYNNEI. V dropped 5 bases and J dropped 4 bases, with 21 bases sitting between them. Sequencing was carried out using peripheral blood. The chain recombines TRBV2 with TRBJ1-5; weak D call: TRBD1 (6 bases). The receptor was isolated from a woman over 75 with acute or convalescent COVID-19. This CDR3 reads CASSTGPKQGRNQPQHF. The CDR3 DNA reads TGTGCCAGCAGTACTGGGCCGAAACAGGGTCGAAATCAGCCCCAGCATTTT.